The next 24 T cell receptor beta chains were all read from a single sample in a study of blood T cell repertoires in COVID-19. Sequenced by immunoSEQ multiplex PCR; TCRdb stores in-frame clones only, minus some. The sample comprises 200,000 to 300,000 clones, about 88% of which are singletons, and less than 8.5% rests with the top ten. Source material: peripheral blood. These receptor sequences come from a woman aged 70 to 79 with active or convalescent COVID-19.

The chain is built from TRBV29-1 and TRBJ1-4, with a tentative D call TRBD1 (5 bases). The CDR3 is made up of 14 amino acids. Germline CDR1 and CDR2: SQVTM and ANQGSEA. Trimming removed 5 bases from V and 5 bases from J, with 15 bases in between. CDR3 loop: CSVRQRQTNEKLFF. DNA of the CDR3: TGCAGCGTTCGTCAGAGACAGACAAATGAAAAACTGTTTTTT. The full variable domain, its missing parts supplied by reference TRBV29-1 and TRBJ1-4, is SAVISQKPSRDICQRGTSLTIQCQVDSQVTMMFWYRQQPGQSLTLIATANQGSEATYESGFVIDKFPISRPNLTFSTLTVSNMSPEDSSIYLCSVRQRQTNEKLFFGSGTQLSVL.

This sequence joins TRBV25-1 and TRBJ1-2, with 10 bases lining up with TRBD1. CDR1 and CDR2 (germline): MGHDK, SYGVNS. The CDR3 spans 13 residues. V trimming: 5 bases; J trimming: 6 bases; junction bases outside the gene matches: 3. The CDR3 coding sequence is TGTGCCAGCAGTTGGGACAGGGGTAATGGCTACACCTTC. Its protein is CASSWDRGNGYTF.

The rearrangement uses TRBV14 and TRBJ1-1, with a possible D match to TRBD1 (6 bases). The CDR3 extends over 14 amino acids. V dropped 8 bases and J dropped 5 bases, with 18 bases sitting between them. The germline V gene encodes CDR1 SGHDN and CDR2 FVKESK. The DNA of the CDR3 is TGTGCCAGCTGGAGGGGGGGGCTTTATACTGAAGCTTTCTTT. Translated: CASWRGGLYTEAFF.

This chain links TRBV6-2 or TRBV6-3 with TRBJ2-1, with D perhaps TRBD1 (6 bases). Germline V gene sequence: CDR1 MNHEY, CDR2 SVGEGT. The CDR3 totals 14 residues. With 0 bases removed from V and 8 bases from J, the gap between germline ends came to 11 bases. The CDR3 DNA reads as TGTGCCAGCAGTTACTCGGTCAGGGGCGATGAGCAGTTCTTC. It translates to CASSYSVRGDEQFF.

The chain joins TRBV27 to TRBJ1-5; D remains ambiguous. V dropped 5 bases and J dropped 5 bases, with 22 bases sitting between them. Germline loops: CDR1 MNHEY, CDR2 SMNVEV (reference sequence). CDR3 length equals 17 residues. The CDR3 reads CASSKAVVQRGDQPQHF. The CDR3 bases are TGTGCCAGCAGTAAAGCGGTCGTACAGAGAGGCGATCAGCCCCAGCATTTT.

The chain couples TRBV18 to TRBJ1-2; TRBD1 agrees at 8 bases. Germline V gene sequence: CDR1 KGHSH, CDR2 LQKENI. This CDR3 has 16 residues. Unmatched junction bases numbered 10, after V lost 6 bases and J lost 1 base. The CDR3 nucleotides read TGTGCCAGCTCTCGACAGGGGTCCTTTCATAACTATGGCTACACCTTC. Translation gives CASSRQGSFHNYGYTF. The whole variable domain, filled in from reference TRBV18 and TRBJ1-2, reads NAGVMQNPRHLVRRRGQEARLRCSPMKGHSHVYWYRQLPEEGLKFMVYLQKENIIDESGMPKERFSAEFPKEGPSILRIQQVVRGDSAAYFCASSRQGSFHNYGYTFGSGTRLTVV.

With regard to this clone: This sample includes further DNA sequences coding for the same CDR3. The gene calls are TRBV4-1 and TRBJ1-1; D is unresolved. The V and J ends lost 2 bases and 1 base respectively, with 5 bases between them. Germline V gives CDR1 MGHRA, CDR2 YSYEKL. This CDR3 is 13 amino acids long. The CDR3 nucleotides read TGCGCCAGCAGCCAAACGGGGAACACTGAAGCTTTCTTT. Its translation: CASSQTGNTEAFF.

The sample holds one count of this clone. The CDR3 loop reads CASSLGQYYGYTF. The DNA for the CDR3 is TGCGCCAGCAGCTTGGGACAGTACTATGGCTACACCTTC. The V gene is TRBV5-1, the J gene TRBJ1-2, with a weak D call TRBD1 (5 bases). The V gene's germline CDR1 is SGHRS and CDR2 YFSETQ. The CDR3 sequence is 13 residues long. Trimming left V 0 bases short and J 3 bases short, with 6 bases between.

The gene calls are TRBV19 and TRBJ1-6; D gene unclear. This CDR3 contains 13 residues. Looked up from germline, CDR1 is LNHDA and CDR2 is SQIVND (reference sequence). Trimming cost V 7 bases and J 10 bases, with 14 bases left between them. CDR3 residues: CASNGEERSPLHF. The CDR3 DNA reads TGTGCCAGTAATGGCGAGGAGAGGTCACCCCTCCACTTT.

This clone was seen once. This chain joins TRBV24-1 and TRBJ1-5, with 8 bases aligning to TRBD1. Per germline, CDR1 KGHDR and CDR2 SFDVKD. Unmatched junction bases numbered 1, after V lost 7 bases and J lost 3 bases. CDR3 length: 13 residues. CDR3 residues: CATRDRANQPQHF. The CDR3 nucleotides read TGTGCCACCAGGGACAGGGCCAATCAGCCCCAGCATTTT.

V and J are TRBV19 and TRBJ2-1, with 7 bases that match TRBD1. CDR1 is LNHDA, CDR2 SQIVND, per germline (reference sequence). This CDR3 has 18 amino acids. V dropped 5 bases and J dropped 0; count of bases not matched to a gene: 13. The CDR3 DNA sequence: TGTGCCAGTAGTGGGACAGCGGCGAGCTTGCGCTCCTACAATGAGCAGTTCTTC. This translates into CASSGTAASLRSYNEQFF.

V usage is TRBV2 and J usage is TRBJ1-5; D remains ambiguous. The CDR3 has 13 residues. Trimming shortened V by 2 bases and J by 5 bases, and 7 bases separated the two germline ends. CDR1 is SNHLY, CDR2 FYNNEI, per germline. The CDR3 nucleotides read TGTGCCAGCAGTGAACGGGGATATCAGCCCCAGCATTTT. Translating gives CASSERGYQPQHF.

This clone has only one observation. The V call is TRBV18, the J call TRBJ1-3, with D tentatively TRBD1 (6 bases). Germline V lookup: CDR1 KGHSH, CDR2 LQKENI. CDR3 length: 17 amino acids. V lost 6 bases, J lost 3 bases, and 21 bases lay in between. CDR3 sequence: CASSRPTGGPGGNTIYF. The CDR3 DNA reads TGTGCCAGCTCCCGCCCCACCGGGGGGCCGGGTGGAAACACCATATATTTT.

The CDR3: CASSYQGGQPQHF. The CDR3 DNA sequence: TGTGCCAGCAGTTACCAGGGAGGTCAGCCCCAGCATTTT. This sequence joins TRBV6-2 or TRBV6-3 and TRBJ1-5; tentatively, D is TRBD1 (5 bases). The CDR3 has 13 amino acids. Trimming pared 2 bases from V and 6 bases from J, leaving 8 bases between. CDR1 and CDR2 (germline): MNHEY, SVGEGT.

CDR3 nucleotide sequence: TGTGCCAGCAGCTTAGGAGGGGGCGGGACAGATACGCAGTATTTT. Residues: CASSLGGGGTDTQYF. This sequence joins TRBV7-9 and TRBJ2-3; 7 nucleotides match TRBD1. The CDR3 contains 15 residues. V gave up 1 base and J gave up 3 bases; unmatched junction bases: 4. Per germline, CDR1 SEHNR and CDR2 FQNEAQ (reference sequence).

The V call is TRBV7-8, the J call TRBJ2-5; possible D gene TRBD1, 6 bases. From germline, CDR1 is SGHVS and CDR2 FQNEAQ. CDR3 length: 16 amino acids. V dropped 5 bases and J dropped 5 bases, with 21 bases sitting between them. The CDR3 protein is CASSNTGVGQGETQYF. The CDR3 coding sequence is TGTGCCAGCAGCAACACTGGGGTGGGTCAGGGGGAGACCCAGTACTTC. The whole variable domain, remainder taken from reference TRBV7-8 and TRBJ2-5, is GAGVSQSPRYKVAKRGQDVALRCDPISGHVSLFWYQQALGQGPEFLTYFQNEAQLDKSGLPSDRFFAERPEGSVSTLKIQRTQQEDSAVYLCASSNTGVGQGETQYFGPGTRLLVL.

The chain uses TRBV4-2 and TRBJ2-7; tentative D call: TRBD1 (5 bases). Germline V gives CDR1 LGHNA, CDR2 YNFKEQ. The ends were cut back, 0 bases at V and 4 bases at J, with 10 bases in the middle. This CDR3 has 14 residues. The CDR3 region is CASSQDRVLYEQYF. The CDR3 DNA reads TGTGCCAGCAGCCAAGACAGGGTGCTATACGAGCAGTACTTC.

The chain couples TRBV7-9 to TRBJ1-2; TRBD1 agrees at 10 bases. V gave up 2 bases and J gave up 4 bases; unmatched junction bases: 4. The CDR3 is made up of 15 amino acids. Germline-derived CDR1 and CDR2 are SEHNR and FQNEAQ (reference sequence). CDR3 residues: CASSLRDRGLYGYTF. CDR3 sequence (DNA): TGTGCCAGCAGCTTACGGGACAGGGGACTCTATGGCTACACCTTC.

The chain combines TRBV27 with TRBJ1-1; D remains unclear. Trimming removed 6 bases at V and 7 bases at J, with 12 bases between. The V gene's germline CDR1 is MNHEY and CDR2 SMNVEV (reference sequence). The CDR3 length is 12 residues. The chain's CDR3 is CASSSESGEAFF. The CDR3 DNA reads as TGTGCCAGCAGCTCCGAGTCGGGTGAAGCTTTCTTT.

The chain has TRBV24-1 and TRBJ1-4; tentative D call: TRBD1 (6 bases). The CDR3 totals 15 residues. CDR1 KGHDR and CDR2 SFDVKD come from the germline V gene. Trimming shortened V by 5 bases and J by 5 bases, and 14 bases separated the two germline ends. CDR3 region: CATSGYREGNEKLFF. Written as DNA, the CDR3 is TGTGCCACCAGTGGGTACAGGGAGGGGAATGAAAAACTGTTTTTT.

The chain couples TRBV7-9 to TRBJ2-1; 10 bases match TRBD1. This CDR3 is built from 15 residues. V shed 1 base, J shed 9 bases, and the junction held 6 bases outside the gene matches. Germline lookup yields CDR1 SEHNR and CDR2 FQNEAQ (reference sequence). CDR3 coding DNA: TGTGCCAGCAGCTTAGGGACAGGGGGATCAAGTGAGCAGTTCTTC. Amino acid sequence: CASSLGTGGSSEQFF.

The rearrangement uses TRBV11-2 and TRBJ2-5, with 12 positions matching TRBD2. V was pared by 1 base and J by 3 bases, with 3 bases of the junction left unmatched. The CDR3 consists of 16 residues. The germline gives CDR1 SGHAT, CDR2 FQNNGV. This CDR3 is CASSLGTSGDKETQYF. DNA of the CDR3: TGTGCCAGCAGCTTAGGGACTAGCGGGGACAAAGAGACCCAGTACTTC.

The gene calls are TRBV7-8 and TRBJ2-1, with 7 bases aligning to TRBD2. The V gene's germline CDR1 is SGHVS and CDR2 FQNEAQ. V trimming: 1 base; J trimming: 8 bases; junction bases outside the gene matches: 5. CDR3 length: 14 amino acids. CDR3: CASSLGGGTDEQFF. The CDR3 nucleotides read TGTGCCAGCAGCTTAGGGGGGGGGACGGATGAGCAGTTCTTC. Combining the CDR3 with reference TRBV7-8 and TRBJ2-1 gives the whole variable domain GAGVSQSPRYKVAKRGQDVALRCDPISGHVSLFWYQQALGQGPEFLTYFQNEAQLDKSGLPSDRFFAERPEGSVSTLKIQRTQQEDSAVYLCASSLGGGTDEQFFGPGTRLTVL.

CDR3 bases: TGTGCCAGCAGTTTTCAGGGTCGGAGCAATCAGCCCCAGCATTTT. This codes for CASSFQGRSNQPQHF. The chain combines TRBV27 with TRBJ1-5; D might be TRBD1 (5 bases). Trimming removed 3 bases at V and 1 base at J, with 10 bases between. Per the germline V gene, CDR1 is MNHEY and CDR2 is SMNVEV (reference sequence). CDR3 size: 15 residues.